This is a list of T cell receptor beta chains from one sample in a study of blood T cell repertoires in COVID-19. The repertoire was sequenced with immunoSEQ multiplex PCR; TCRdb's copy has only in-frame clones and lacks some. This sample has over 250,000 clones, with roughly 80% found just once. The sequenced material came from peripheral blood. The receptor source for this set is a human donor with COVID-19, enrolled during active disease. The donor label of this sample is uncertain. Both conserved end residues are trimmed from each CDR3. A D gene is named only where the DNA matches it firmly.

CDR3	D	V
ASSFLSYEQY	NA	TRBV7-3
ASSPLRGTDTQY	NA	TRBV18
ASRPRGTRRNYGYT	NA	TRBV28
SVEGARDRGSYNEQF	NA	TRBV29-1
ASRSRTAIQETQY	NA	TRBV5-4
ASSLRGYEQY	NA	TRBV27
ASGLLAIQGDEQF	TRBD2	TRBV6-5
SVLVRGPYEQY	TRBD1	TRBV29-1
ASSVTGRVDGYT	NA	TRBV5-4
ASGGRGNTEAF	NA	TRBV12-5
ASRQQGAHINGYT	TRBD1	TRBV6-5
SVEGTTGNTIY	NA	TRBV29-1
ASSLGGPSHSPLH	NA	TRBV7-9
TSSQDSLAGEKETQY	NA	TRBV1